This TCR beta chain was retrieved from a study of T-cell reconstitution after alpha-beta-depleted transplantation in children. Broader study findings: Some patients owed their high day-60 TCRbeta diversity to surviving recipient T cells and thymic progenitors. Newly produced T cells mostly accounted for T-cell counts and diversity one year post-transplant. Alpha-beta T cells present about two months after transplant were reported to originate from several hundred expanded graft clones.

Preparation of the TCRbeta library used unique molecular identifiers. MiXCR, applied by TCRdb to the PCR reads, yields one record per CDR3 protein. The repertoire includes about 980,000 distinct CDR3 sequences, about 29% of them detected once, and 28% sits in the top ten. Trimming removed 5 bases from V and 4 bases from J, with 12 bases in between. CDR1 SGHTA and CDR2 FQGNSA come from the germline V gene. The CDR3 runs to 14 residues. A note on this clonotype: Its antigen remains unknown.

This clonotype was sampled from a boy under two years old who had a stem cell transplant for SCID, so the T cells may come from the graft donor. The chain uses TRBV7-2 and TRBJ2-1, with a possible D match to TRBD2 (5 bases). The starting material was PBMCs, mostly from graft donor cells, obtained 360 days after TCRalphabeta/CD19-depleted stem cell transplant. The CDR3 region is CASSTGAGYNEQFF. The CDR3 region has the DNA TGTGCCAGCAGCACCGGTGCGGGTTACAATGAGCAGTTCTTC.